One sample yielded the 25 T cell receptor beta chains listed below, sequenced in a study of OX40 agonist ivuxolimab in advanced cancers. Repertoires were generated with immunoSEQ multiplex PCR, while TCRdb's copy carries only in-frame clones and drops some. The sample carries approximately 75,000 clones, roughly three quarters recorded once. Material: CD4+ or CD8+ T cells sorted from blood, obtained in a trial of the OX40 agonist ivuxolimab. The receptors stem from an adult with an advanced solid tumor such as melanoma, head and neck, liver or kidney cancer.

This sequence joins TRBV5-6 and TRBJ1-5; 10 nucleotides match TRBD1. The CDR3 runs 18 residues. The V segment lost 4 bases and the J segment 4 bases; nucleotides outside the gene matches: 14. Germline lookup yields CDR1 SGHDT and CDR2 YYEEEE. CDR3 nucleotides: TGTGCCAGCAGCCGTCGACCTGGGACAGGGGCGAGGAATCAGCCCCAGCATTTT. This sequence encodes CASSRRPGTGARNQPQHF.

This clone was picked up one time. The rearrangement joins TRBV6-6 to TRBJ2-2, with TRBD2 as a possible D gene (5 bases). The CDR3 spans 13 residues. Germline V gene lookup returns CDR1 MNHNY and CDR2 SVGAGI (reference sequence). V gave up 8 bases and J gave up 7 bases, with 14 bases separating them. In DNA form, the CDR3 reads TGTGCCAGCCGAGGGAGCCCTAACGGGGAGCTGTTTTTT. It translates to CASRGSPNGELFF.

This chain connects TRBV29-1 to TRBJ1-1; TRBD1 is a possible D gene (6 bases). The V end lost 3 bases, the J end lost 11 bases, and 22 bases lay between the germline ends. The germline gives CDR1 SQVTM, CDR2 ANQGSEA. The CDR3 spans 14 residues. In DNA, the CDR3 is TGCAGCGTTGAGGCGGACAGAGATTTAGGAGGGGCTTTCTTT. Translated: CSVEADRDLGGAFF.

The chain has TRBV28 and TRBJ2-2, with unresolved D. Trimming stripped 2 bases from V and 1 base from J, with 11 bases between. This CDR3 contains 16 residues. Germline V gene lookup returns CDR1 MDHEN and CDR2 SYDVKM. The CDR3 loop is CASSLIRLKNTGELFF. The CDR3 bases are TGTGCCAGCAGTTTAATCCGGCTTAAGAACACCGGGGAGCTGTTTTTT.

The chain uses TRBV5-1 and TRBJ2-5; TRBD2 aligns across 10 bases. V trimming: 3 bases; J trimming: 3 bases; junction bases outside the gene matches: 5. This CDR3 has 15 residues. Germline CDR1 SGHRS, CDR2 YFSETQ. CDR3 sequence reads: CASSSALAGEETQYF. CDR3 sequence (DNA): TGCGCCAGCAGCTCCGCCCTAGCGGGGGAAGAGACCCAGTACTTC. The full variable domain, in which reference TRBV5-1 and TRBJ2-5 provide the parts outside the CDR3, is KAGVTQTPRYLIKTRGQQVTLSCSPISGHRSVSWYQQTPGQGLQFLFEYFSETQRNKGNFPGRFSGRQFSNSRSEMNVSTLELGDSALYLCASSSALAGEETQYFGPGTRLLVL.

DNA for the CDR3: TGTGCCAGCAAGGGTAAACAGACCGAAGCTTTCTTT. Amino acid sequence: CASKGKQTEAFF. V usage is TRBV2 and J usage is TRBJ1-1; D not resolved. Trimming left V 7 bases short and J 8 bases short, with 14 bases between. The CDR3 totals 12 residues. Germline V gives CDR1 SNHLY, CDR2 FYNNEI.

The J gene is TRBJ1-3, the V gene TRBV7-6, with no clear D. CDR1 is SGHVS, CDR2 FNYEAQ, per germline. V was cut by 1 base and J by 1 base, with 8 bases left in between. This CDR3 is built from 15 residues. The CDR3 nucleotides read TGTGCCAGCAGCTTAGGATCTGGGTCTGGAAACACCATATATTTT. It yields the protein CASSLGSGSGNTIYF.

The rearrangement joins TRBV7-9 to TRBJ1-5; D remains ambiguous. This CDR3 comprises 13 residues. In germline, CDR1 is SEHNR, CDR2 FQNEAQ (reference sequence). The germline V and J ends were trimmed by 3 bases and 4 bases, with 7 bases remaining between them. The DNA of the CDR3 is TGTGCCAGCAGCTTTGACGGAAATCAGCCCCAGCATTTT. As protein: CASSFDGNQPQHF.

This chain joins TRBV5-1 and TRBJ2-6; 10 bases align to TRBD1. CDR3 length equals 18 residues. Germline CDR1 is SGHRS and CDR2 is YFSETQ. V shed 0 bases, J shed 2 bases, and the junction held 5 bases outside the gene matches. The CDR3, as DNA: TGCGCCAGCAGCTTGGAGGGGACAGGGGTCGCTGGGGCCAACGTCCTGACTTTC. Translation: CASSLEGTGVAGANVLTF.

In this sample, this clone turned up a few times. This CDR3 is CASSLDGFVNTDTQYF. CDR3 in DNA: TGCGCCAGCAGCTTGGACGGATTCGTAAACACAGATACGCAGTATTTT. The chain is built from TRBV5-1 and TRBJ2-3, with D unclear. V gave up 0 bases and J gave up 2 bases, with 13 bases separating them. Germline CDR1 SGHRS, CDR2 YFSETQ. The CDR3 consists of 16 residues.

This clone has just a few counts. The rearrangement joins TRBV13 to TRBJ2-7; D remains ambiguous. Trimming took 6 bases from V and 4 from J, leaving 10 bases between them. The germline gives CDR1 PRHDT, CDR2 FYEKMQ (reference sequence). CDR3 length: 12 amino acids. CDR3 sequence reads: CASSLLGYEQYF. CDR3 in DNA: TGTGCCAGCAGTTTACTTGGGTACGAGCAGTACTTC. The variable domain in full, completed from reference TRBV13 and TRBJ2-7, reads AAGVIQSPRHLIKEKRETATLKCYPIPRHDTVYWYQQGPGQDPQFLISFYEKMQSDKGSIPDRFSAQQFSDYHSELNMSSLELGDSALYFCASSLLGYEQYFGPGTRLTVT.

This clone occurred once. The sample carries other DNA sequences with the same CDR3. V and J are TRBV6-5 and TRBJ1-2; 7 nucleotides match TRBD1. The trim removed 2 bases at V and 8 bases at J, leaving 5 bases unmatched. Germline CDR1 reads MNHEY; CDR2 reads SVGAGI. The CDR3 extends over 13 amino acids. The CDR3 reads CASSYLDRDGYTF. In nucleotides, the CDR3 is TGTGCCAGCAGTTACCTAGACAGGGACGGCTACACCTTC.

The rearrangement joins TRBV5-1 to TRBJ2-7, with 11 positions matching TRBD1. Germline V CDR1 and CDR2: SGHRS, YFSETQ. V was clipped by 4 bases and J by 3 bases; unmatched bases: 12. This CDR3 has 17 residues. CDR3 coding DNA: TGCGCCAGCAGCAGAGGACAGGGGGCAACTACCCACTACGAGCAGTACTTC. It is translated as CASSRGQGATTHYEQYF.

This clone was counted between two and nine times. The gene calls are TRBV6-1 and TRBJ2-4; either TRBD1 or TRBD2 may supply D (6 bases each). The germline V and J ends were trimmed by 3 bases and 1 base, with 13 bases remaining between them. Per the germline V gene, CDR1 is MNHNS and CDR2 is SASEGT. The CDR3 contains 16 residues. The CDR3 bases are TGTGCCAGCAGTGAGAGGGGGGCCGGGGCCAAAAACATTCAGTACTTC. Translating it yields CASSERGAGAKNIQYF.

This clone was detected once. The chain is built from TRBV7-3 and TRBJ1-1, with TRBD1 matching over 12 bases. Germline CDR1 SGHTA, CDR2 FQGTGA. This CDR3 contains 19 residues. Unmatched junction bases numbered 9, after V lost 1 base and J lost 0 bases. The CDR3 is CASSLKPKGTGGVNTEAFF. CDR3 in DNA: TGTGCCAGCAGCTTAAAACCCAAGGGGACAGGGGGCGTGAACACTGAAGCTTTCTTT.

The V gene is TRBV9, the J gene TRBJ1-5; D uncertain. The CDR3 spans 16 residues. V lost 0 bases and J lost 2, with 12 bases in between. The germline V gene has CDR1 SGDLS and CDR2 YYNGEE. The CDR3 is CASSVGDGYGNQPQHF. CDR3 sequence (DNA): TGTGCCAGCAGCGTAGGGGATGGGTACGGCAATCAGCCCCAGCATTTT.

The CDR3 nucleotides are TGTGCCAGCAGCGTAGATCTTGGGGTGAGTGGCTATGGCTACACCTTC. Amino acids: CASSVDLGVSGYGYTF. The chain carries TRBV9 and TRBJ1-2; no clear D gene. Trimming pared 0 bases from V and 4 bases from J, leaving 16 bases between. The CDR3 extends over 16 amino acids. Per germline, CDR1 SGDLS and CDR2 YYNGEE. Drawing the rest from reference TRBV9 and TRBJ1-2, the complete variable domain is DSGVTQTPKHLITATGQRVTLRCSPRSGDLSVYWYQQSLDQGLQFLIQYYNGEERAKGNILERFSAQQFPDLHSELNLSSLELGDSALYFCASSVDLGVSGYGYTFGSGTRLTVV.

This rearrangement joins TRBV5-6 to TRBJ1-6; D is ambiguous. Germline assignment: CDR1 SGHDT and CDR2 YYEEEE. This CDR3 is 14 amino acids long. V was trimmed by 1 base and J by 6 bases, leaving 8 bases between them. CDR3 amino acids: CASSLWGGNSPLHF. The DNA of the CDR3 is TGTGCCAGCAGCTTGTGGGGTGGTAATTCACCCCTCCACTTT.

V and J are TRBV5-1 and TRBJ2-5; no definite D call. Looked up from germline, CDR1 is SGHRS and CDR2 is YFSETQ. The V end lost 4 bases, the J end lost 1 base, and 14 bases lay between the germline ends. The CDR3 runs to 15 residues. The CDR3 DNA follows: TGCGCCAGCAGCCCAGCCCCACCGACCCAAGAGACCCAGTACTTC. This codes for CASSPAPPTQETQYF.

The chain employs TRBV11-2 and TRBJ2-7; no firm D call. The CDR3 length is 11 residues. The V end lost 5 bases, the J end lost 4 bases, and 6 bases lay between the germline ends. Germline loops: CDR1 SGHAT, CDR2 FQNNGV. The CDR3, as DNA: TGTGCCAGCAGCCCTCATTACGAGCAGTACTTC. Translated, it gives CASSPHYEQYF.

The chain uses TRBV4-3 and TRBJ2-3, with unresolved D. CDR3 length: 15 amino acids. Germline V CDR1 and CDR2: LGHNA, YSLEER. V was shortened by 0 bases and J by 2 bases, with 9 bases between the two germline ends. CDR3 amino acids: CASSQDRAATDTQYF. DNA for the CDR3: TGCGCCAGCAGCCAAGATCGCGCGGCCACAGATACGCAGTATTTT.

The chain couples TRBV7-2 to TRBJ2-1; TRBD2 matches at 7 bases. Germline V gene data show CDR1 as SGHTA and CDR2 as FQGNSA. CDR3 length: 15 residues. J lost 4 bases, V lost 5 bases, and 8 bases had no gene match. CDR3 protein: CASSPPGLPYNEQFF. In DNA, the CDR3 is TGTGCCAGCAGCCCTCCGGGACTACCTTACAATGAGCAGTTCTTC. Filled out from reference TRBV7-2 and TRBJ2-1, the complete variable domain reads GAGVSQSPSNKVTEKGKDVELRCDPISGHTALYWYRQSLGQGLEFLIYFQGNSAPDKSGLPSDRFSAERTGGSVSTLTIQRTQQEDSAVYLCASSPPGLPYNEQFFGPGTRLTVL.

The chain recombines TRBV5-1 with TRBJ2-2; no reliable D call. Germline V gene lookup returns CDR1 SGHRS and CDR2 YFSETQ. The CDR3 sequence is 15 residues long. Trimming took 4 bases from V and 0 from J, leaving 10 bases between them. CDR3 residues: CASSTGPTNTGELFF. The CDR3 nucleotides read TGCGCCAGCAGCACCGGGCCGACGAACACCGGGGAGCTGTTTTTT.

The rearrangement links TRBV6-6 to TRBJ1-6; 7 bases are a match to TRBD1. J lost 6 bases, V lost 5 bases, and 10 bases had no gene match. The CDR3 is made up of 16 amino acids. Germline CDR1 and CDR2: MNHNY and SVGAGI (reference sequence). The CDR3 loop is CASSPPTGFGNSPLHF. The DNA for the CDR3 is TGTGCCAGCAGTCCGCCGACAGGGTTCGGTAATTCACCCCTCCACTTT.

The rearrangement links TRBV4-1 to TRBJ1-4; D might be TRBD1 (5 bases). Germline values: CDR1 MGHRA, CDR2 YSYEKL. V shed 2 bases and J shed 8 bases, with 21 bases lying between them. The CDR3 totals 17 residues. CDR3 nucleotide sequence: TGCGCCAGCAGCCAAAAGGGGTCCGGGACGGAGGGGGAAAAACTGTTTTTT. This encodes CASSQKGSGTEGEKLFF.